This TCR beta chain emerged from a study of human T cells and chemical hapten exposure. Overall study: Patch tests delivered 0.01% DPC to the upper back and were evaluated at 6 days. Per-sample variation in TCR yield stemmed mainly from small pooled library volume differences.

Described time point: patch test 1, 2 weeks after DPC sensitization. The treatment was: therapeutic diphenylcyclopropenone sensitization with weekly scalp DPC. TCRdb re-analysed the RACE reads in MiXCR, keeping a single row per CDR3 protein. The table has under 200,000 distinct CDR3 sequences, more than 14% seen once; the top ten hold 1.5% to 2%. This clonotype was detected a few times. The CDR3 has 14 residues. V dropped 3 bases and J dropped 3 bases, with 9 bases sitting between them. This specimen was whole blood, taken in connection with sensitization to the hapten diphenylcyclopropenone (DPC). The clonotype comes from a woman in her thirties with alopecia areata. Some clones in this sample may be carry-over from other donors' samples. V is TRBV12-3 or TRBV12-4 and J is TRBJ2-1; D is perhaps TRBD2 (6 bases). CDR3 region: CASSLRGDYNEQFF. The CDR3 DNA reads TGTGCCAGCAGTTTGCGGGGAGACTACAATGAGCAGTTCTTC.